The clone carrying this TCR beta chain was seen a handful of times. Its antigen remains unidentified. The repertoire was sequenced with immunoSEQ multiplex PCR; TCRdb's copy has only in-frame clones and lacks some. The sample holds more than 1,100 clones, 53% seen once. The time point was: after neoadjuvant nivolumab, at surgical resection. This sample was included in a study of neoadjuvant anti-PD-1 for oral cavity cancer. Germline assignment: CDR1 MGHRA and CDR2 YSYEKL. The ends were cut back, 0 bases at V and 4 bases at J, with 10 bases in the middle. This CDR3 spans 15 amino acids. Study-wide findings and caveats: Expansion of preexisting intratumoral clones was suggested to aid response. Each response group had just a few patients in TCR analyses.

The chain employs TRBV4-1 and TRBJ2-4; D uncertain. Here the sequenced sample was tumor tissue, taken after nivolumab (anti-PD-1) treatment. The source is a person aged 35-79 years with oral cavity squamous cell carcinoma. The CDR3 spells CASSQEVLTKNIQYF. For the CDR3, the DNA is TGCGCCAGCAGCCAAGAGGTACTAACAAAAAACATTCAGTACTTC.